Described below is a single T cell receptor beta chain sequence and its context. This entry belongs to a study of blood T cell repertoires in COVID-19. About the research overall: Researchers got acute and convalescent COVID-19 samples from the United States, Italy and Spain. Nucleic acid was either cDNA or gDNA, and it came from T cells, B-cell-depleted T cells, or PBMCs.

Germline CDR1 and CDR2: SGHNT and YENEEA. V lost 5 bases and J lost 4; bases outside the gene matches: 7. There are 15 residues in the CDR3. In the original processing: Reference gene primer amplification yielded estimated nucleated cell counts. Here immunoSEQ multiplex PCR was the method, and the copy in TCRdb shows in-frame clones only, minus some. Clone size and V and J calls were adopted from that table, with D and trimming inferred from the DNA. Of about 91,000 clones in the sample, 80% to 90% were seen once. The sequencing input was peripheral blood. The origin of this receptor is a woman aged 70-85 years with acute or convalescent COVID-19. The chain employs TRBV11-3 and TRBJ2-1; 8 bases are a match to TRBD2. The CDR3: CASSLTSGGYNEQFF. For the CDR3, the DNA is TGTGCCAGCAGCCTAACTAGCGGAGGTTACAATGAGCAGTTCTTC.